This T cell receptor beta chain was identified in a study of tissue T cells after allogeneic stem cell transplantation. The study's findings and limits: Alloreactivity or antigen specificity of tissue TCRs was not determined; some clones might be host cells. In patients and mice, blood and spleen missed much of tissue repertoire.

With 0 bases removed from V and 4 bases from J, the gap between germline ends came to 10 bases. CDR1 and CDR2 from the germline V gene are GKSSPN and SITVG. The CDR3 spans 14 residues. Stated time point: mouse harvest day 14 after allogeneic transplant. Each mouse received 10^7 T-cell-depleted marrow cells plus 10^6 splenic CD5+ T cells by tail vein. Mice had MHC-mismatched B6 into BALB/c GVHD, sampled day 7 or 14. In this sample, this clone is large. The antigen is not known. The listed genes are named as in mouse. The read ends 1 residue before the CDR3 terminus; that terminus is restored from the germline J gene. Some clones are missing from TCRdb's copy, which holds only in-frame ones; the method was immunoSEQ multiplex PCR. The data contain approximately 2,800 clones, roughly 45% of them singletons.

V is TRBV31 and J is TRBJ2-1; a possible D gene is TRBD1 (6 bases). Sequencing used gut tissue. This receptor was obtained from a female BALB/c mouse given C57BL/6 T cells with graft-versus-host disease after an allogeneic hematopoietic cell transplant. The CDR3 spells CAWSLQGEYAEQFF. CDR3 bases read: TGTGCCTGGAGTCTACAGGGAGAGTATGCTGAGCAGTTC.